Listed below are T cell receptor beta chains from one sample, sequenced in a study of blood T cells in healthy people across ages. In TCRdb, the 5' RACE reads were re-called with MiXCR into one record per CDR3 protein. The repertoire consists of 590,000 or so distinct CDR3 sequences, with under 30% occurring once and the leading ten covering roughly 14%. Sequencing input: blood. The receptors here all came from a woman older than 75 in good health. CDR3s include the opening cysteine and the closing phenylalanine or tryptophan. The order of the fields is clone size, V gene, D gene, J gene, CDR3 DNA, CDR3 protein. A D gene is named only where the DNA matches it firmly. The size field is filled for only some rows; it gives once, few, many or a size class.

>many|TRBV7-6|TRBD1|TRBJ1-1
TGTGCCAGCAGCGATTGGACAGGGGAGGCTTTCTTT
CASSDWTGEAFF
>many|TRBV7-9|NA|TRBJ2-7
TGTGCCAGCGCCCCGGCCCCTAACTACGAGCAGTACTTC
CASAPAPNYEQYF
>once|TRBV12-3/TRBV12-4|NA|TRBJ2-3
TGTGCCAGCAGCCGGCGGGGACAGTGGGGCCCAGATGCGCAGTATTTT
CASSRRGQWGPDAQYF
>NA|TRBV28|TRBD1|TRBJ1-5
TGTGCCAGCGGTACAGGGGCTATCAATCAGCCCCAGCATTTT
CASGTGAINQPQHF
>many|TRBV5-4|TRBD2|TRBJ2-5
TGTGCCAGCAGCTTGGTGTCTAGCGGGGGAGAGACCCAGTACTTC
CASSLVSSGGETQYF
>many|TRBV20-1|NA|TRBJ2-4
TGCAGTGCTCCCCGAAGAGATGAGGGGGACATTCAGTACTTC
CSAPRRDEGDIQYF
>many|TRBV27|NA|TRBJ1-2
TGTGCCAGCAGGCTAGGACCTAACTATGGCTACACCTTC
CASRLGPNYGYTF
>NA|TRBV5-6|NA|TRBJ2-2
TGTGCCAGCAGCCTCCTCGGAAAAGTCCCTAACACCGGGGAGCTGTTTTTT
CASSLLGKVPNTGELFF
>NA|TRBV12-3/TRBV12-4|NA|TRBJ2-3
TGTGCCTGCAGTTTTAGCGGCCATAGCACAGATGCGCAATATTTT
CACSFSGHSTDAQYF
>NA|TRBV15|NA|TRBJ1-1
TGTGCCACCAGCGGAAAGGGGTTGAACACTGAAGCTTTCTTT
CATSGKGLNTEAFF
>NA|TRBV7-6|NA|TRBJ2-2
TGTGCCAGCAGCATTCGGGCAGGCTCGAACACCGGGGAGCTGTTTTTT
CASSIRAGSNTGELFF
>NA|TRBV7-8|NA|TRBJ1-5
TGTGCCAGCAGCTTTGGTACAGGCCAAGGCAATCAGCCCCAGCATTTT
CASSFGTGQGNQPQHF
>many|TRBV6-5|NA|TRBJ1-1
TGTGCCAGCAGGGTGGGGGGGGCTGAAGCTTTCTTT
CASRVGGAEAFF
>many|TRBV20-1|NA|TRBJ2-3
TGCAGTGCTAGTTTTGGAGGGGCAGGTGATACGCAGTATTTT
CSASFGGAGDTQYF
>NA|TRBV5-1|NA|TRBJ1-1
TGCGCCAGCAGCTTTGGCGCAGGGCCCACTGAAGCTTTCTTT
CASSFGAGPTEAFF
>many|TRBV6-2/TRBV6-3|TRBD1|TRBJ2-3
TGTGCCAGCAGGACAGGGGGCGTCGATACGCAGTATTTT
CASRTGGVDTQYF
>NA|TRBV24-1|TRBD1|TRBJ2-3
TGTGCCACCAGTGACACCCGGGACAGGGGAACAGATGCGCAGTATTTT
CATSDTRDRGTDAQYF
>NA|TRBV18|NA|TRBJ1-1
TGTGCCAGCTCACCATTAGGCGCTGAAGCTTTCTTT
CASSPLGAEAFF
>NA|TRBV5-1|NA|TRBJ2-7
TGCGCCAGCAGCACGGACGCCTCCTACGAGCAGTACTTC
CASSTDASYEQYF
>NA|TRBV6-1|NA|TRBJ1-2
TGTGCCAGCATCGGGAAAGGGGGGGCTGGTGGCAACACCTTC
CASIGKGGAGGNTF
>few|TRBV20-1|TRBD2|TRBJ2-7
TGCAGTGCTAGTGGACTAGCGGGGGGGTCCGAGCAGTACTTC
CSASGLAGGSEQYF
>few|TRBV20-1|NA|TRBJ1-1
TGCAGTGCTAGTCCCGCCCGGGGGGCGGGGACTGAAGCTTTCTTT
CSASPARGAGTEAFF
>NA|TRBV20-1|NA|TRBJ2-3
TGCAGTGCTGTGAATCCCGACGGTTCTAGCACAGATACGCAGTATTTT
CSAVNPDGSSTDTQYF
>few|TRBV30|NA|TRBJ1-1
TGTGCCTGGAGTAGAGGCCGAAACACTGAAGCTTTCTTT
CAWSRGRNTEAFF
>many|TRBV12-3/TRBV12-4|TRBD1|TRBJ1-2
TGTGCCAGCAGTCCCGGTTTGGACAGGGTGGTCTATGGCTACACCTTC
CASSPGLDRVVYGYTF
>many|TRBV6-5|NA|TRBJ2-3
TGTGCCAGCAGTTACGTTGCGGTTACAGATACGCAGTATTTT
CASSYVAVTDTQYF
>NA|TRBV6-6|TRBD2|TRBJ2-5
TGTGCCAGCAGTTATGGGGGGGTAAGAGAGACCCAGTACTTC
CASSYGGVRETQYF
>many|TRBV7-6|TRBD1|TRBJ1-6
TGTGCCAGCAGCTTCCGGACAGGTTCAGGTTCACCCCTCCACTTT
CASSFRTGSGSPLHF
>NA|TRBV3-1|TRBD2|TRBJ2-2
TGTGCCAGCAGCCAAGATACTACGGGGGGGCGTTACACCGGGGAGCTGTTTTTT
CASSQDTTGGRYTGELFF
>NA|TRBV27|NA|TRBJ1-1
TGTGCCAGCAGTCTGTACAGGCAAGTCCTGACTGAAGCTTTCTTT
CASSLYRQVLTEAFF
>many|TRBV7-8|NA|TRBJ1-1
TGTGCCAGCAGCTTACCTGGGGCAGCTGAAGCTTTCTTT
CASSLPGAAEAFF
>many|TRBV18|NA|TRBJ2-5
TGTGCCAGCTCACCACCGGAACAGGGAAGTTTCGGAGAGACCCAGTACTTC
CASSPPEQGSFGETQYF
>many|TRBV29-1|TRBD2|TRBJ2-5
TGCAGCGTTGCCCAGGGAGGGATGGGCCAAGAGACCCAGTACTTC
CSVAQGGMGQETQYF
>NA|TRBV6-5|NA|TRBJ1-5
TGTGCCAGCAGCAGGTCGCCGGGGAATCAGCCCCAGCATTTT
CASSRSPGNQPQHF
>many|TRBV15|NA|TRBJ2-5
TGTGCCACCAGCAGAGGCCCGGATCAACAAGAGACCCAGTACTTC
CATSRGPDQQETQYF
>many|TRBV5-1|NA|TRBJ2-1
TGCGCCAGCAGCTTCGCGAGCGCGAATGAGCAGTTCTTC
CASSFASANEQFF
>many|TRBV12-3/TRBV12-4|TRBD1|TRBJ1-5
TGTGCCAGCAGCCTTCCAGGGGGCGCGGGCCAGCCCCAGCATTTT
CASSLPGGAGQPQHF
>NA|TRBV3-1|TRBD2|TRBJ2-7
TGTGCCAGCAGCCCCGGACTAGCGGGAGGGCTATCCTACGAGCAGTACTTC
CASSPGLAGGLSYEQYF
>NA|TRBV6-6|NA|TRBJ1-1
TGTGCCAGCAATCCTCGTTTCTGGGGGTTTACTGAAGCTTTCTTT
CASNPRFWGFTEAFF
>NA|TRBV20-1|TRBD2|TRBJ2-7
TGCAGTGCGGGGACTAGCGGGGTCTTCTACAATGAGCAGTACTTC
CSAGTSGVFYNEQYF
>many|TRBV25-1|NA|TRBJ2-1
TGTGCCAGCAGTGCAGGGCGAACCTACAATGAGCAGTTCTTC
CASSAGRTYNEQFF
>few|TRBV15|NA|TRBJ2-6
TGTGCCACCAGCAGAGATTTGGGGCCTGGGGCCAACGTCCGGACTTTC
CATSRDLGPGANVRTF
>many|TRBV5-1|NA|TRBJ1-1
TGCGCCAGCAGCTTGAGGGAATACATGAACACTGAAGCTTTCTTT
CASSLREYMNTEAFF
>NA|TRBV28|NA|TRBJ2-5
TGTGCCTCGGGTGGGCTGTGGGAGACCCAGTACTTC
CASGGLWETQYF
>NA|TRBV27|TRBD1|TRBJ2-1
TGTGCCAGCAGGGAGACAGGGTCCTATGAGCAGTTCTTC
CASRETGSYEQFF
>many|TRBV9|NA|TRBJ2-3
TGTGCCAGCAGCGTAGCCCAGGGAATCAGCACAGATACGCAGTATTTT
CASSVAQGISTDTQYF
>many|TRBV2|TRBD2|TRBJ2-2
TGTGCCAGCACCCCGGGAGGGGGGGCGTACACCGGGGAGCTGTTTTTT
CASTPGGGAYTGELFF
>many|TRBV6-1|TRBD1|TRBJ1-2
TGTGCCAGCAGTGTCCGGGACAGGGGGAACTATGGCTACACCTTC
CASSVRDRGNYGYTF
>NA|TRBV20-1|NA|TRBJ1-3
TGCAGTGCTAAGAGGGGGTCTGGAAACACCATATATTTT
CSAKRGSGNTIYF
>once|TRBV28|TRBD1|TRBJ1-5
TGTGCCAGCAGGACAGGGCTTCTCCCCCGGCATTTT
CASRTGLLPRHF
>many|TRBV5-1|TRBD2|TRBJ2-7
TGCGCCAGCAGCTTGGTTGGCGGGGGAAGGAACGAGCAGTACTTC
CASSLVGGGRNEQYF
>NA|TRBV14|NA|TRBJ2-1
TGTGCCAGCAGCCATGGGGGACGGCAATTCTCCTACAATGAGCAGTTCTTC
CASSHGGRQFSYNEQFF
>NA|TRBV29-1|TRBD1|TRBJ2-1
TGCAGCGTTGAACATTACAGGGGGCAAGAGGGTGAGCAGTTCTTC
CSVEHYRGQEGEQFF
>few|TRBV11-1|NA|TRBJ2-2
TGTGCCAGCAGCTTAGGTGAAGCGAACACCGGGGAGCTGTTTTTT
CASSLGEANTGELFF
>many|TRBV7-6|NA|TRBJ2-7
TGTGCCAGCAGCCGAGACAGCCCTTTGACCGAGCAGTACTTC
CASSRDSPLTEQYF
>NA|TRBV2|TRBD1|TRBJ1-1
TGTGCCAGCAGTGAACCCCCGACAGGGTATAAGGCTTTCTTT
CASSEPPTGYKAFF
>many|TRBV30|NA|TRBJ2-1
TGTGCCTGGAGTGTAATGGGGGGTCCCTACAATGAGCAGTTCTTC
CAWSVMGGPYNEQFF